This entry is about one T cell receptor (beta chain). This entry belongs to a study of cytomegalovirus exposure and HLA in healthy donors. In the PCR, 60 Vbeta and 13 Jbeta primers were used. Using immunoSEQ multiplex PCR, the repertoire was profiled, and TCRdb retains in-frame clones only, with some absent. The sample shows some 130,000 clones, roughly 80% of them seen only once. Germline CDR1 is ENHRY and CDR2 is SYGVKD. The CDR3 contains 14 residues. This chain joins TRBV10-3 and TRBJ2-5; possibly TRBD2 for D (6 bases). The J call may be mistaken, given a closer DNA end match to TRBJ2-7. Material: PBMCs. The receptor comes from a man aged 35 to 55 in good health and CMV-seronegative. CDR3 in amino acids: CAISGAREDYEQYF. The CDR3 coding sequence is TGTGCCATCAGCGGGGCAAGGGAGGACTACGAGCAGTACTTC.